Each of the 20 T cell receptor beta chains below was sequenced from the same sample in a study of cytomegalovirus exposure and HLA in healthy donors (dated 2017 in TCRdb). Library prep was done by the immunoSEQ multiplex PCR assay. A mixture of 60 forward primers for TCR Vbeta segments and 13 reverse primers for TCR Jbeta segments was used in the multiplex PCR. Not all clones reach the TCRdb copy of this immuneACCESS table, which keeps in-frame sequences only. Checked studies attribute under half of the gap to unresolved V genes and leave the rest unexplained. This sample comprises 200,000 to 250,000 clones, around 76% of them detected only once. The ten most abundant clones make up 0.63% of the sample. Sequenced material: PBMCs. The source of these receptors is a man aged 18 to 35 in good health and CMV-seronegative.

CDR3 amino acids: CASSRGASYEQYF. DNA of the CDR3: TGTGCCAGCAGCCGAGGAGCCTCCTACGAGCAGTACTTC. This chain joins TRBV5-4 and TRBJ2-7; unclear D gene. CDR1 and CDR2 from the germline V gene are SGHNT and YYREEE (reference sequence). The CDR3 covers 13 residues. Trimming pared 4 bases from V and 0 bases from J, leaving 8 bases between.

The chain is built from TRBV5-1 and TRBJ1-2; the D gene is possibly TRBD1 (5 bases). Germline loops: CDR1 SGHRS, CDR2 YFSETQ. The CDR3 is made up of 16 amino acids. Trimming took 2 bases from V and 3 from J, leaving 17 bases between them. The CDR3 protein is CASSLYRQGEDYGYTF. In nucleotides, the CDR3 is TGCGCCAGCAGCTTATATCGCCAGGGCGAGGACTATGGCTACACCTTC.

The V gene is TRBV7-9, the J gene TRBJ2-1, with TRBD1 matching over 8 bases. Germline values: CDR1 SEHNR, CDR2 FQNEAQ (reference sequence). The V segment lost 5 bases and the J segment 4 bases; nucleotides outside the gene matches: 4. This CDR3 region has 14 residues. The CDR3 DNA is TGTGCCAGCAGCGCCCGGACAGGGTACAATGAGCAGTTCTTC. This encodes CASSARTGYNEQFF.

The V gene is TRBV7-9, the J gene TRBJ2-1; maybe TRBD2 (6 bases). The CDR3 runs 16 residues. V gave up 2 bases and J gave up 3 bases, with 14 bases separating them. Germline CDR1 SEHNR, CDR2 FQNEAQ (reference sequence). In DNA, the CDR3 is TGTGCCAGCAGCTTACGATCCGGGGGACTCTACAATGAGCAGTTCTTC. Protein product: CASSLRSGGLYNEQFF.

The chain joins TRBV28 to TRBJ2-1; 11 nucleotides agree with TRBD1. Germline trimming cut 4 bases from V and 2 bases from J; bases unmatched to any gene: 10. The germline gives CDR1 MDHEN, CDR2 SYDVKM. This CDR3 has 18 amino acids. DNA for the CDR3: TGTGCCAGCAGTTCCTCCGGGACAGGGGGTTTACCCTACAATGAGCAGTTCTTC. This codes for CASSSSGTGGLPYNEQFF. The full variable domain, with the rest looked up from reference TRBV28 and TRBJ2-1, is DVKVTQSSRYLVKRTGEKVFLECVQDMDHENMFWYRQDPGLGLRLIYFSYDVKMKEKGDIPEGYSVSREKKERFSLILESASTNQTSMYLCASSSSGTGGLPYNEQFFGPGTRLTVL.

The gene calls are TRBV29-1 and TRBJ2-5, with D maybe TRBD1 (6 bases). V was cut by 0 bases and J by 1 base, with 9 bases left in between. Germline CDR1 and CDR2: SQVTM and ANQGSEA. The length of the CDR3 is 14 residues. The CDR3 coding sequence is TGCAGCGTTGAAGAACGCAGGGGCCAAGAGACCCAGTACTTC. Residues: CSVEERRGQETQYF.

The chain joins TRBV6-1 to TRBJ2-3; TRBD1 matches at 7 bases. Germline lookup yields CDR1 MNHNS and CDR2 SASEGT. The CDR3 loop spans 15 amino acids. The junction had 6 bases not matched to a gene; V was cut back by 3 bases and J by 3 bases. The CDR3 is CASSDYRGRTDTQYF. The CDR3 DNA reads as TGTGCCAGCAGTGACTACAGGGGAAGGACAGATACGCAGTATTTT.

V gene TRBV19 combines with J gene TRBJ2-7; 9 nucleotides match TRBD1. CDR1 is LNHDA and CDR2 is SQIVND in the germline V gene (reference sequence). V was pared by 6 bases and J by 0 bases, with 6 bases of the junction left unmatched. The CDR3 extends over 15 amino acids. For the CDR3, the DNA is TGTGCCAGTAGCGCCGGGACAGGGTCCTCCTACGAGCAGTACTTC. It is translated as CASSAGTGSSYEQYF.

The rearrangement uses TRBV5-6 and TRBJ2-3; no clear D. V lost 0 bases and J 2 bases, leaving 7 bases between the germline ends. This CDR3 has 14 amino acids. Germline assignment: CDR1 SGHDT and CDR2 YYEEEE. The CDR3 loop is CASSLVYPTDTQYF. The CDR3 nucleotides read TGTGCCAGCAGCTTGGTGTATCCCACAGATACGCAGTATTTT. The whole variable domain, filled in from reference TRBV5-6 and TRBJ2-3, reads DAGVTQSPTHLIKTRGQQVTLRCSPKSGHDTVSWYQQALGQGPQFIFQYYEEEERQRGNFPDRFSGHQFPNYSSELNVNALLLGDSALYLCASSLVYPTDTQYFGPGTRLTVL.

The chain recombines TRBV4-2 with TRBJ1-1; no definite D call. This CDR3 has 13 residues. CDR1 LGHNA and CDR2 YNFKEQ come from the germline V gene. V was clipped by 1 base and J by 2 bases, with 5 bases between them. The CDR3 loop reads CASSQVRNTEAFF. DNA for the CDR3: TGTGCCAGCAGCCAAGTTAGAAACACTGAAGCTTTCTTT.

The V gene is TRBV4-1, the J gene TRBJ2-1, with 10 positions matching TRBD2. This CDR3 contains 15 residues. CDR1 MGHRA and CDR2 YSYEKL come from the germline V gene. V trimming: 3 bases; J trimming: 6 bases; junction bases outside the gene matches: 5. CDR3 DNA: TGCGCCAGCAGCCACCCGGGACTAGCGTTCAATGAGCAGTTCTTC. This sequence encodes CASSHPGLAFNEQFF.

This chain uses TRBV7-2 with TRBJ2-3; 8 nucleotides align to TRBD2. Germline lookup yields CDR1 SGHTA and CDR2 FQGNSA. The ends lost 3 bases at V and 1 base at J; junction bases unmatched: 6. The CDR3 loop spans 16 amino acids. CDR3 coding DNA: TGTGCCAGCAGCTTTCCTCGGGGGGGGCGCACAGATACGCAGTATTTT. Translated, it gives CASSFPRGGRTDTQYF.

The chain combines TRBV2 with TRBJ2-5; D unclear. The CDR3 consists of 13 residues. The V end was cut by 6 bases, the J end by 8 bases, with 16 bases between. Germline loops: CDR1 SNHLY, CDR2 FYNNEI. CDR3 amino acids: CASSSTRGGTQYF. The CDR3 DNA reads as TGTGCCAGCAGCTCCACCCGAGGCGGCACCCAGTACTTC. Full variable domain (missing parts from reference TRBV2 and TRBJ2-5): EPEVTQTPSHQVTQMGQEVILRCVPISNHLYFYWYRQILGQKVEFLVSFYNNEISEKSEIFDDQFSVERPDGSNFTLKIRSTKLEDSAMYFCASSSTRGGTQYFGPGTRLLVL.

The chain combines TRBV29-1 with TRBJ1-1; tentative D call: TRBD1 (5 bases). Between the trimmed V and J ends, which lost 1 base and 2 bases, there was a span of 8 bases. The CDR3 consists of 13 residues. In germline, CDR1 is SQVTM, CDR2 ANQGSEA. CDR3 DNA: TGCAGCGTTGAAGGCAGGACAAACACTGAAGCTTTCTTT. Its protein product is CSVEGRTNTEAFF.

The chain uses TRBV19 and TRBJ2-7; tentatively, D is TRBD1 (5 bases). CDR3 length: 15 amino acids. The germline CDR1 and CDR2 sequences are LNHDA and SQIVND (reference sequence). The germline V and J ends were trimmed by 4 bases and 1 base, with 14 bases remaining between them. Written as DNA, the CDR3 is TGTGCCAGTAGTAGCCAGACAGCGCGATCCTACGAGCAGTACTTC. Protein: CASSSQTARSYEQYF.

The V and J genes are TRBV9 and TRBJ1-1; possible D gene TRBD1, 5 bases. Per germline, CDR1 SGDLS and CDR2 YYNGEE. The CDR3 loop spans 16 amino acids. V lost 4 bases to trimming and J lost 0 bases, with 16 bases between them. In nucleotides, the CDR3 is TGTGCCAGCAGCCCTCGTCCCGGACAAGTGAACACTGAAGCTTTCTTT. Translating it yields CASSPRPGQVNTEAFF.

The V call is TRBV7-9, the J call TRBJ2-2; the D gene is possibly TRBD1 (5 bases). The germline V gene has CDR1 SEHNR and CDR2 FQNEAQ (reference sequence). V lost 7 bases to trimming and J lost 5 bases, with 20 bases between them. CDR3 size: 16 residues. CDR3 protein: CASIKIDSGWTGELFF. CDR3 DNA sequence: TGTGCCAGCATCAAAATAGATTCAGGGTGGACCGGGGAGCTGTTTTTT.

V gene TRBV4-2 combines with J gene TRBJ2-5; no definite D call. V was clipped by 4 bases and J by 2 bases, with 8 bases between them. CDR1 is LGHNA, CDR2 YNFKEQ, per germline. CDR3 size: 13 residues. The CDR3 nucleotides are TGTGCCAGCAGCCTAACGAGTCAAGAGACCCAGTACTTC. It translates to CASSLTSQETQYF.

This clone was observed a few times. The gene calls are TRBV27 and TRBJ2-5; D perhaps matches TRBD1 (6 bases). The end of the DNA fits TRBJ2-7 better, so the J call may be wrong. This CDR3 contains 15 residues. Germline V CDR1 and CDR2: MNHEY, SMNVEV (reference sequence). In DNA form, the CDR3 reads TGTGCCAGCAGTTTATCAGGACAGCTTAACTACGAGCAGTACTTC. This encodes CASSLSGQLNYEQYF.

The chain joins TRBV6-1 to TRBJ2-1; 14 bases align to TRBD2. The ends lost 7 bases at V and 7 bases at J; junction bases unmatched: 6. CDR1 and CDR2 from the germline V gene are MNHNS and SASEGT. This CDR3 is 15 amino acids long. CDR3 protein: CASTRRLAGGNEQFF. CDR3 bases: TGTGCCAGCACCCGGCGACTAGCGGGAGGGAATGAGCAGTTCTTC.